One and the same sample provided the 17 T cell receptor beta chains below, sequenced in a study of OX40 agonist ivuxolimab in advanced cancers. The protocol was immunoSEQ multiplex PCR, while the TCRdb copy is restricted to in-frame clones and leaves out a portion. Here the sample spans some 86,000 clones, about 90% being singletons. This specimen was CD4+ or CD8+ T cells sorted from blood, taken in a trial of the OX40 agonist ivuxolimab. These receptor sequences come from an adult with an advanced solid tumor such as melanoma, head and neck, liver or kidney cancer.

This chain links TRBV6-1 with TRBJ2-5; TRBD2 matches 9 bases. The V gene's germline CDR1 is MNHNS and CDR2 SASEGT. CDR3 length: 16 amino acids. J lost 4 bases, V lost 0 bases, and 6 bases had no gene match. Written as DNA, the CDR3 is TGTGCCAGCAGTGAAGCGTGGGCGGGGGGGCGAGAGACCCAGTACTTC. Translation: CASSEAWAGGRETQYF.

This clone was observed a single time. CDR3 bases: TGTGCCACCAGCAGAGAAACGAGAGGGTTAGGAGCTGGAAACACCATATATTTT. Amino acids: CATSRETRGLGAGNTIYF. The chain carries TRBV15 and TRBJ1-3; D remains ambiguous. The CDR3 is 18 residues long. With 0 bases removed from V and 2 bases from J, the gap between germline ends came to 17 bases. CDR1 LNHNV and CDR2 YYDKDF come from the germline V gene (reference sequence).

J is TRBJ2-5 and V is TRBV15, with TRBD1 identical over 7 bases. This CDR3 is 14 amino acids long. Germline CDR1 is LNHNV and CDR2 is YYDKDF (reference sequence). The ends lost 3 bases at V and 4 bases at J; junction bases unmatched: 5. CDR3 amino acids: CATSSPSGGETQYF. In nucleotides, the CDR3 is TGTGCCACCAGCAGTCCGTCAGGGGGAGAGACCCAGTACTTC.

This clone occurred once. The junction does not match germline at one end; this may be a read error. This rearrangement joins TRBV19 to TRBJ1-6, with TRBD1 as a possible D gene (5 bases). The CDR3 length is 15 residues. Germline assignment: CDR1 LNHDA and CDR2 SQIVND (reference sequence). The CDR3 DNA follows: TGTGCCAGAAGTACTAGACAGATATATAATTCACCCCTCCACTTT. This gives the protein CARSTRQIYNSPLHF.

Only a few counts were recorded for this clone. J is TRBJ1-4 and V is TRBV10-2, with D perhaps TRBD1 (6 bases). Germline-derived CDR1 and CDR2 are WSHSY and SAAADI. This CDR3 is built from 17 residues. Trimming took off 0 bases at V and 4 bases at J, with 15 bases between the two ends. CDR3 nucleotide sequence: TGCGCCAGCAGTGAGTCGGGCCGGGGGCAGCGTAATGAAAAACTGTTTTTT. It codes for CASSESGRGQRNEKLFF.

V and J are TRBV7-9 and TRBJ2-1; 8 nucleotides match TRBD1. V shed 4 bases and J 12 bases; nucleotides not matched to a gene: 23. Germline-derived CDR1 and CDR2 are SEHNR and FQNEAQ (reference sequence). This CDR3 region has 18 residues. Here the CDR3 reads CASSSGNGTGYRMRRQFF. The CDR3 coding sequence is TGTGCCAGCAGCTCCGGCAACGGGACAGGATACAGAATGCGAAGGCAGTTCTTC.

V usage is TRBV11-2 and J usage is TRBJ2-7; 8 bases are a match to TRBD1. Germline V lookup: CDR1 SGHAT, CDR2 FQNNGV. The CDR3 covers 15 residues. The junction had 10 bases not matched to a gene; V was cut back by 5 bases and J by 4 bases. The CDR3 DNA is TGTGCCAGCAGCACATACCGGGACAGGCTATACGAGCAGTACTTC. Translating it yields CASSTYRDRLYEQYF.

The chain has TRBV19 and TRBJ1-1; maybe TRBD1 (6 bases). V lost 10 bases to trimming and J lost 5 bases, with 14 bases between them. The germline CDR1 and CDR2 sequences are LNHDA and SQIVND (reference sequence). The CDR3 runs 12 residues. Written as DNA, the CDR3 is TGTGCCACCGAAACCCAGGGGACTGAAGCTTTCTTT. It encodes CATETQGTEAFF.

This chain connects TRBV5-1 to TRBJ2-2; possibly TRBD1 for D (5 bases). V lost 4 bases and J 7 bases, leaving 17 bases between the germline ends. From germline, CDR1 is SGHRS and CDR2 YFSETQ. This CDR3 spans 15 amino acids. CDR3 nucleotides: TGCGCCAGCAGCCCGGACATTATCGGCGACGGGGAGCTGTTTTTT. It specifies CASSPDIIGDGELFF.

The chain couples TRBV11-2 to TRBJ2-7; TRBD2 agrees at 8 bases. The germline gives CDR1 SGHAT, CDR2 FQNNGV. V shed 5 bases and J 4 bases; nucleotides not matched to a gene: 7. The CDR3 runs 14 residues. CDR3: CASSPSAGGYEQYV. As DNA, the CDR3 is TGTGCCAGCAGCCCCTCCGCGGGGGGTTACGAGCAGTACGTC.

The chain is built from TRBV5-6 and TRBJ2-7, with TRBD1 matching over 7 bases. The CDR3 length is 12 residues. Germline trimming cut 4 bases from V and 4 bases from J; bases unmatched to any gene: 2. Germline V gene data show CDR1 as SGHDT and CDR2 as YYEEEE. CDR3 sequence (DNA): TGTGCCAGCAGCCTGGACAGGTACGAGCAGTACGTC. Amino acids: CASSLDRYEQYV.

V gene TRBV4-1 combines with J gene TRBJ2-3, with TRBD2 matching 11 bases. This CDR3 contains 16 residues. V dropped 3 bases and J dropped 2; count of bases not matched to a gene: 4. Per the germline V gene, CDR1 is MGHRA and CDR2 is YSYEKL. CDR3 DNA sequence: TGCGCCAGCAGCCAGGTAGCGGGGGGGCCCACAGATACGCAGTATTTT. Its protein is CASSQVAGGPTDTQYF.

The chain has TRBV5-4 and TRBJ1-6, with D possibly matching TRBD1 (6 bases). CDR1 SGHNT and CDR2 YYREEE come from the germline V gene (reference sequence). V was clipped by 1 base and J by 7 bases, with 12 bases between them. The CDR3 sequence is 15 residues long. This chain's CDR3 is CASSLWWQGNSPLHF. DNA of the CDR3: TGTGCCAGCAGCTTGTGGTGGCAGGGGAATTCACCCCTCCACTTT.

The V and J genes are TRBV7-2 and TRBJ1-1, with D possibly matching TRBD1 (5 bases). Between the trimmed V and J ends, which lost 4 bases and 0 bases, there was a span of 9 bases. The CDR3 totals 14 residues. The germline gives CDR1 SGHTA, CDR2 FQGNSA. CDR3 DNA: TGTGCCAGCAGCTATAACAGGATGAACACTGAAGCTTTCTTT. Translated: CASSYNRMNTEAFF. The full variable domain, completed using reference TRBV7-2 and TRBJ1-1, is GAGVSQSPSNKVTEKGKDVELRCDPISGHTALYWYRQSLGQGLEFLIYFQGNSAPDKSGLPSDRFSAERTGGSVSTLTIQRTQQEDSAVYLCASSYNRMNTEAFFGQGTRLTVV.

As to this clone: At one of its ends the junction is not consistent with the germline gene, which may arise from a read error. The V call is TRBV5-4, the J call TRBJ1-1, with 8 nucleotides matching TRBD1. Per the germline V gene, CDR1 is SGHNT and CDR2 is YYREEE (reference sequence). This CDR3 has 12 amino acids. CDR3 residues: CASSSQGGQVSF. Here the CDR3 DNA reads TGTGCCAGCAGCTCACAAGGGGGACAGGTCTCTTTT.

Written as DNA, the CDR3 is TGTGCCAGCAGCCGGGACACTGATCCCATTGCAACTAATGAAAAACTGTTTTTT. Its protein product is CASSRDTDPIATNEKLFF. The V gene is TRBV7-8, the J gene TRBJ1-4; D might be TRBD1 (6 bases). V was trimmed by 5 bases and J by 0 bases, leaving 19 bases between them. This CDR3 is built from 18 residues. Germline V gene lookup returns CDR1 SGHVS and CDR2 FQNEAQ.

The chain joins TRBV30 to TRBJ1-6; D gene ambiguous. Germline-derived CDR1 and CDR2 are GTSNPN and SVGIG (reference sequence). Trimming took off 4 bases at V and 5 bases at J, with 12 bases between the two ends. The CDR3 length is 14 residues. The CDR3 reads CAWMKGRNNSPLHF. For the CDR3, the DNA is TGTGCCTGGATGAAGGGCCGGAATAATTCACCCCTCCACTTT.